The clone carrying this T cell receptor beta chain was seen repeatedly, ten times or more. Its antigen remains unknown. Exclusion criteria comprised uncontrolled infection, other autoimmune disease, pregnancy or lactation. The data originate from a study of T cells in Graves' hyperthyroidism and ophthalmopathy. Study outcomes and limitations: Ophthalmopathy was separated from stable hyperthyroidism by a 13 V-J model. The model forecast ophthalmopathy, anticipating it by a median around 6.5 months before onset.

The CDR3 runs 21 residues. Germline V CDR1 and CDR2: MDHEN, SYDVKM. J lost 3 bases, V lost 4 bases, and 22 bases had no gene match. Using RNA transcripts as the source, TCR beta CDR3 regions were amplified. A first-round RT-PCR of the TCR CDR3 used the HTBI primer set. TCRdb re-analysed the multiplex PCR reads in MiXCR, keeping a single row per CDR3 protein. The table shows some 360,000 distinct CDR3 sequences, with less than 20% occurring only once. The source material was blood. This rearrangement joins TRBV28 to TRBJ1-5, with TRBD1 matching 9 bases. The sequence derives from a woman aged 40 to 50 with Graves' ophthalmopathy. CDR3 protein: CASSSLGQGAPQGRDNQPQHF. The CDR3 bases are TGTGCCAGCAGTTCGCTGGGACAGGGAGCTCCACAAGGCAGGGACAATCAGCCCCAGCATTTT. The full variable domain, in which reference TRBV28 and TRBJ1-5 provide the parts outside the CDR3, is DVKVTQSSRYLVKRTGEKVFLECVQDMDHENMFWYRQDPGLGLRLIYFSYDVKMKEKGDIPEGYSVSREKKERFSLILESASTNQTSMYLCASSSLGQGAPQGRDNQPQHFGDGTRLSIL.